Listed here are 28 T cell receptor beta chains from one sample, sequenced in a study of beta chain features in type 1 diabetes. Findings and limits, study-wide: When Type 1 diabetes patients were examined, their TCRB CDR3s proved moderately but significantly shorter in all four CD4+ subsets.

The sequenced template was cDNA made from the entire isolated RNA. Produced via immunoSEQ multiplex PCR; TCRdb's table is partial and in-frame only. The table has about 700,000 clones, 13% seen once. No antigens are known for them. Sequencing used naive CD4+ T cells from blood. These receptors came from a man in his late teens or twenties with type 1 diabetes.

This clone showed up just a few times. Other DNA sequences within the sample encode an identical CDR3. The chain combines TRBV18 with TRBJ2-3; tentatively, D is TRBD2 (5 bases). CDR3 length: 12 residues. CDR1 is KGHSH, CDR2 LQKENI, per germline. V was trimmed by 3 bases and J by 6 bases, leaving 7 bases between them. The CDR3 bases are TGTGCCAGCTCACCGGGCGGGGATACGCAGTATTTT. It translates to CASSPGGDTQYF.

The chain employs TRBV2 and TRBJ1-5, with D perhaps matching TRBD1 (6 bases). Trimming cost V 6 bases and J 6 bases, with 15 bases left between them. This CDR3 has 14 amino acids. Germline V gene lookup returns CDR1 SNHLY and CDR2 FYNNEI. CDR3 protein: CASREQGVGQPQHF. CDR3 nucleotides: TGTGCCAGCAGGGAACAGGGAGTGGGTCAGCCCCAGCATTTT.

This clone appeared a few times. The chain is built from TRBV2 and TRBJ2-3; D remains unclear. The CDR3 covers 14 residues. V was clipped by 2 bases and J by 2 bases, with 8 bases between them. CDR1 is SNHLY, CDR2 FYNNEI, per germline. The CDR3 protein is CASSERVLTDTQYF. As DNA, the CDR3 is TGTGCCAGCAGTGAAAGGGTGCTCACAGATACGCAGTATTTT.

Only a few counts were recorded for this clone. This chain links TRBV6-5 with TRBJ2-7, with a tentative D call TRBD1 (6 bases). This CDR3 has 13 residues. Trimming took 6 bases from V and 3 from J, leaving 12 bases between them. Germline assignment: CDR1 MNHEY and CDR2 SVGAGI. CDR3 DNA: TGTGCCAGCAGCCGGGACACCTTCTACGAGCAGTACTTC. Protein: CASSRDTFYEQYF.

This clone occurred a few times. This chain uses TRBV5-1 with TRBJ1-2; D perhaps matches TRBD1 (5 bases). Germline lookup yields CDR1 SGHRS and CDR2 YFSETQ. This CDR3 is 13 amino acids long. Trimming took 3 bases from V and 6 from J, leaving 12 bases between them. The DNA of the CDR3 is TGCGCCAGCAGCTCTATGGCAGGGAATGGCTACACCTTC. It yields the protein CASSSMAGNGYTF. Combining the CDR3 with reference TRBV5-1 and TRBJ1-2 gives the whole variable domain KAGVTQTPRYLIKTRGQQVTLSCSPISGHRSVSWYQQTPGQGLQFLFEYFSETQRNKGNFPGRFSGRQFSNSRSEMNVSTLELGDSALYLCASSSMAGNGYTFGSGTRLTVV.

This chain links TRBV2 with TRBJ1-5; D is ambiguous. The CDR3 runs to 16 residues. With 6 bases removed from V and 0 bases from J, the gap between germline ends came to 15 bases. Per the germline V gene, CDR1 is SNHLY and CDR2 is FYNNEI. The CDR3 reads CASRLSVLNSNQPQHF. CDR3 in DNA: TGTGCCAGCAGATTGTCTGTCCTCAATAGCAATCAGCCCCAGCATTTT.

The V gene is TRBV30, the J gene TRBJ2-6, with D unclear. Germline V lookup: CDR1 GTSNPN, CDR2 SVGIG (reference sequence). This CDR3 has 12 residues. Trimming stripped 8 bases from V and 1 base from J, with 6 bases between. In nucleotides, the CDR3 is TGTGCCCGTTCGTCTGGGGCCAACGTCCTGACTTTC. It translates to CARSSGANVLTF. The complete variable domain, with remaining parts taken from reference TRBV30 and TRBJ2-6, reads SQTIHQWPATLVQPVGSPLSLECTVEGTSNPNLYWYRQAAGRGLQLLFYSVGIGQISSEVPQNLSASRPQDRQFILSSKKLLLSDSGFYLCARSSGANVLTFGAGSRLTVL.

This clone has a handful of counts. CDR3 in amino acids: CASSPTGGAGSYNEQFF. The CDR3 nucleotides read TGTGCCAGCAGCCCCACCGGGGGGGCCGGGTCCTACAATGAGCAGTTCTTC. The V and J genes are TRBV7-3 and TRBJ2-1; 8 bases are shared with TRBD2. Germline loops: CDR1 SGHTA, CDR2 FQGTGA. CDR3 length: 17 residues. The ends lost 5 bases at V and 1 base at J; junction bases unmatched: 10.

The table lists this clone with a few counts. V usage is TRBV7-2 and J usage is TRBJ1-1; unclear D gene. Germline V gene sequence: CDR1 SGHTA, CDR2 FQGNSA. The CDR3 has 14 residues. V was cut by 5 bases and J by 4 bases, with 14 bases left in between. As DNA, the CDR3 is TGTGCCAGCAGCCTCAGTACGGGGAGCACTGAAGCTTTCTTT. It is translated as CASSLSTGSTEAFF.

The chain combines TRBV7-9 with TRBJ2-2; tentative D call: TRBD2 (6 bases). Trimming removed 3 bases at V and 4 bases at J, with 15 bases between. In germline, CDR1 is SEHNR, CDR2 FQNEAQ (reference sequence). The length of the CDR3 is 16 residues. The chain's CDR3 is CASSFRTVGGTGELFF. DNA of the CDR3: TGTGCCAGCAGCTTTCGGACTGTCGGGGGCACCGGGGAGCTGTTTTTT. Supplemented by reference TRBV7-9 and TRBJ2-2, the full variable domain reads DTGVSQNPRHKITKRGQNVTFRCDPISEHNRLYWYRQTLGQGPEFLTYFQNEAQLEKSRLLSDRFSAERPKGSFSTLEIQRTEQGDSAMYLCASSFRTVGGTGELFFGEGSRLTVL.

The table lists this clone with a few counts. The rearrangement uses TRBV27 and TRBJ1-6, with 10 nucleotides matching TRBD1. Germline CDR1 MNHEY, CDR2 SMNVEV (reference sequence). V lost 5 bases to trimming and J lost 4 bases; unmatched junction nucleotides: 2. The length of the CDR3 is 15 residues. In DNA form, the CDR3 reads TGTGCCAGCAGTGGGGACAGGGGATATAATTCACCCCTCCACTTT. Translated: CASSGDRGYNSPLHF.

The genes are TRBV15 and TRBJ2-5; either TRBD1 or TRBD2 may supply D (6 bases each). CDR1 and CDR2 (germline): LNHNV, YYDKDF (reference sequence). CDR3 length equals 15 residues. Deletions cut 6 bases from V and 2 bases from J, with 16 bases between. The chain's CDR3 is CATSTLGGAQETQYF. Here the CDR3 DNA reads TGTGCCACCAGTACCCTCGGGGGCGCGCAAGAGACCCAGTACTTC.

This clone was recorded a few times. The chain links TRBV29-1 to TRBJ1-1, with 7 bases lining up with TRBD1. The CDR3 is 13 residues long. The germline V gene encodes CDR1 SQVTM and CDR2 ANQGSEA. With V trimmed by 6 bases and J by 7 bases, 11 bases remained unmatched. CDR3 amino acids: CSVSGTVDIEAFF. The CDR3 DNA reads as TGCAGCGTCTCCGGGACAGTCGATATTGAAGCTTTCTTT.

In DNA, the CDR3 is TGTGCCGGACAGGGGGCGAATAGCAATCAGCCCCAGCATTTT. It codes for CAGQGANSNQPQHF. The chain has TRBV30 and TRBJ1-5; TRBD1 agrees at 11 bases. CDR1 and CDR2 (germline): GTSNPN, SVGIG (reference sequence). The CDR3 is 14 amino acids. V was clipped by 8 bases and J by 0 bases; unmatched bases: 3.

This clone was seen a few times. V is TRBV7-9 and J is TRBJ1-1, with a tentative D call TRBD1 (6 bases). V was shortened by 0 bases and J by 4 bases, with 9 bases between the two germline ends. CDR1 is SEHNR, CDR2 FQNEAQ, per germline (reference sequence). CDR3 length equals 14 residues. The CDR3 protein is CASSLAGGGTEAFF. CDR3 sequence (DNA): TGTGCCAGCAGCTTAGCCGGAGGGGGCACTGAAGCTTTCTTT.

CDR3 coding DNA: TGCAGCGTCGTCCCTAGATGGGTGAACACTGAAGCTTTCTTT. Translating it yields CSVVPRWVNTEAFF. The J gene is TRBJ1-1, the V gene TRBV29-1; D not resolved. The CDR3 runs 14 residues. Germline V gives CDR1 SQVTM, CDR2 ANQGSEA. V shed 6 bases and J shed 0 bases, with 14 bases lying between them.

This clone has more than one count but fewer than ten. CDR3: CASRSQNLNTEAFF. CDR3 in DNA: TGTGCCAGCAGATCACAGAATTTGAACACTGAAGCTTTCTTT. The chain combines TRBV6-6 with TRBJ1-1; D uncertain. V was clipped by 6 bases and J by 0 bases, with 11 bases between them. From germline, CDR1 is MNHNY and CDR2 SVGAGI (reference sequence). The CDR3 length is 14 residues.

The chain has TRBV6-5 and TRBJ2-7; D not resolved. The germline CDR1 and CDR2 sequences are MNHEY and SVGAGI. Trimming stripped 5 bases from V and 5 bases from J, with 7 bases between. This CDR3 is 11 amino acids long. For the CDR3, the DNA is TGTGCCAGCAGTGACGACCACGAGCAGTACTTC. Amino acid sequence: CASSDDHEQYF.

The chain has TRBV7-8 and TRBJ2-5; D is unclear. V was shortened by 2 bases and J by 1 base, with 8 bases between the two germline ends. The CDR3 runs to 14 residues. Per the germline V gene, CDR1 is SGHVS and CDR2 is FQNEAQ. The CDR3 here is CASSLTYSQETQYF. The CDR3 DNA is TGTGCCAGCAGCTTAACGTACAGCCAAGAGACCCAGTACTTC.

The genes are TRBV21-1 and TRBJ2-7; the D call in the table, TRBD1, was not verified against the DNA. TRBV21-1 is classified as a pseudogene. The CDR3 contains 14 residues. The CDR3 spells CAKRGQGRSYEQYF. DNA of the CDR3: TGTGCCAAAAGGGGGCAGGGGCGCTCCTACGAGCAGTACTTC.

This clone was seen a handful of times. The chain carries TRBV28 and TRBJ2-5; 7 nucleotides align to TRBD1. TRBJ2-7 explains the end of the DNA better; the J call may be wrong. The CDR3 covers 12 residues. CDR1 is MDHEN, CDR2 SYDVKM, per germline. Written as DNA, the CDR3 is TGTGCCAGCAGGCAGACAGGGCTCGAGCAGTACTTC. As protein: CASRQTGLEQYF.

This clone was seen only a few times. The chain carries TRBV28 and TRBJ2-7, with D unresolved. This CDR3 region has 13 residues. V lost 1 base and J 0 bases, leaving 4 bases between the germline ends. Germline values: CDR1 MDHEN, CDR2 SYDVKM. CDR3 coding DNA: TGTGCCAGCAGTTTATATCTCTCCTACGAGCAGTACTTC. This sequence encodes CASSLYLSYEQYF.

Many counts were recorded for this clone. This chain links TRBV7-9 with TRBJ1-6; D not resolved. This CDR3 contains 12 residues. Per the germline V gene, CDR1 is SEHNR and CDR2 is FQNEAQ (reference sequence). V gave up 5 bases and J gave up 7 bases, with 6 bases separating them. CDR3 residues: CASSVLNSPLHF. The DNA of the CDR3 is TGTGCCAGCAGCGTCTTGAATTCACCCCTCCACTTT.

This chain uses TRBV9 with TRBJ2-7, with 7 nucleotides matching TRBD2. The junction had 15 bases not matched to a gene; V was cut back by 4 bases and J by 2 bases. The CDR3 totals 17 residues. Germline CDR1 is SGDLS and CDR2 is YYNGEE. The CDR3 DNA reads TGTGCCAGCAGCTCTGGTTTTTGGGGGGGGACCCCCTACGAGCAGTACTTC. Its translation: CASSSGFWGGTPYEQYF. The whole variable domain, filled in from reference TRBV9 and TRBJ2-7, reads DSGVTQTPKHLITATGQRVTLRCSPRSGDLSVYWYQQSLDQGLQFLIQYYNGEERAKGNILERFSAQQFPDLHSELNLSSLELGDSALYFCASSSGFWGGTPYEQYFGPGTRLTVT.

The rearrangement uses TRBV30 and TRBJ1-6; 7 nucleotides agree with TRBD1. The CDR3 covers 17 residues. Trimming at V came to 3 bases and at J to 0 bases, leaving 8 bases not matched to a gene. The V gene's germline CDR1 is GTSNPN and CDR2 SVGIG (reference sequence). CDR3 sequence reads: CAWRMGQTSSYNSPLHF. CDR3 coding DNA: TGTGCCTGGAGGATGGGACAGACGAGCTCCTATAATTCACCCCTCCACTTT.

This clone has a single count. V is TRBV5-4 and J is TRBJ2-7; the D call may be TRBD1 or TRBD2 (5 bases each). This CDR3 is built from 14 residues. Trimming removed 2 bases from V and 5 bases from J, with 14 bases in between. The germline V gene encodes CDR1 SGHNT and CDR2 YYREEE (reference sequence). The CDR3 region is CASSFGRERDEQYF. Here the CDR3 DNA reads TGTGCCAGCAGCTTTGGCAGGGAGAGGGACGAGCAGTACTTC.

A few counts support this clone. The chain couples TRBV6-5 to TRBJ2-7, with D perhaps TRBD1 (6 bases). This CDR3 has 13 residues. The V end lost 6 bases, the J end lost 5 bases, and 14 bases lay between the germline ends. Germline V lookup: CDR1 MNHEY, CDR2 SVGAGI. The CDR3 DNA follows: TGTGCCAGCAGACCACAGGGTACCCACGAGCAGTACTTC. Its translation: CASRPQGTHEQYF.

This clone occurred a few times. The chain employs TRBV18 and TRBJ1-2, with TRBD1 matching over 8 bases. Germline CDR1 is KGHSH and CDR2 is LQKENI. The CDR3 is 14 amino acids. The V and J ends lost 3 bases and 7 bases, in that order; junction bases with no gene match: 7. CDR3 sequence reads: CASSPEGQAVGYTF. The CDR3 DNA reads TGTGCCAGCTCACCGGAGGGACAGGCGGTTGGCTACACCTTC.